The sequence of this T cell receptor (beta chain) was determined in a study of blood T cell repertoires in COVID-19. Study at large: The United States, Italy and Spain were the sources of the acute and convalescent COVID-19 samples. T cells, B-cell-depleted T cells, or PBMCs supplied cDNA or gDNA.

Per the original data handling: Nucleated cell counts were estimated from reference gene primer amplification. TCRdb's copy holds only in-frame clones and misses some; the assay was immunoSEQ multiplex PCR. For V, J and clone size, that table is used; D and trimming come from the DNA. The sample yields roughly 150,000 clones, about four fifths seen once. CDR3 length: 15 residues. The germline gives CDR1 MNHNS, CDR2 SASEGT. V gave up 2 bases and J gave up 0 bases, with 8 bases separating them. What was sequenced was peripheral blood. The TCR comes from a man aged 65-85 years who had recovered from COVID-19. The chain recombines TRBV6-1 with TRBJ2-1; D gene ambiguous. The CDR3, as DNA: TGTGCCAGCAGTGAACTACTTAGCTCCTACAATGAGCAGTTCTTC. As protein: CASSELLSSYNEQFF.